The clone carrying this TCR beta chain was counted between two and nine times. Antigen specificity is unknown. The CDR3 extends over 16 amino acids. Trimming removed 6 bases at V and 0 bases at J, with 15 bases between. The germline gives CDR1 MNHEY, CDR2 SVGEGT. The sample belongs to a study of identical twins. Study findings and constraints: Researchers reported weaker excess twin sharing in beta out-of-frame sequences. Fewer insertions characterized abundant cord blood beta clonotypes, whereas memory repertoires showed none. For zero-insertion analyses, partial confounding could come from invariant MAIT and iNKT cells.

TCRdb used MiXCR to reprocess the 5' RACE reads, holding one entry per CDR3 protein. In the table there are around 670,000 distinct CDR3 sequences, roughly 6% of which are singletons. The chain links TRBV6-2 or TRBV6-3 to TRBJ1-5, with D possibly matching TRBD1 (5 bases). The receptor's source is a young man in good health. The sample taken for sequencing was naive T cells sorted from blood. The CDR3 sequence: CASRGTTAHSNQPQHF. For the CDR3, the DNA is TGTGCCAGCAGGGGGACGACGGCCCATAGCAATCAGCCCCAGCATTTT.